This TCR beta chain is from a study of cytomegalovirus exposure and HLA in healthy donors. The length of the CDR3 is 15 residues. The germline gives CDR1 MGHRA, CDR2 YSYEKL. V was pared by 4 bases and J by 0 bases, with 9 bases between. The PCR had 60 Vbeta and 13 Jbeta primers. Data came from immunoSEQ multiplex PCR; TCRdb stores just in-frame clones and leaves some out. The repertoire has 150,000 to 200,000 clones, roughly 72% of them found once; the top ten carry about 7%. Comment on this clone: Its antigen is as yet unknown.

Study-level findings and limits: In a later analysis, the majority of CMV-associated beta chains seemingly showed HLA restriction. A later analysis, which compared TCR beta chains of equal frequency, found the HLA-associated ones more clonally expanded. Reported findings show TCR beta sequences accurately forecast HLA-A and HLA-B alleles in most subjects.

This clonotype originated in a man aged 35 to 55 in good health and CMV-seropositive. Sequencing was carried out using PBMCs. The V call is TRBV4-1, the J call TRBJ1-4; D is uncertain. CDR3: CASSPGQPTNEKLFF. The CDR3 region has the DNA TGCGCCAGCAGCCCTGGGCAGCCAACTAATGAAAAACTGTTTTTT.